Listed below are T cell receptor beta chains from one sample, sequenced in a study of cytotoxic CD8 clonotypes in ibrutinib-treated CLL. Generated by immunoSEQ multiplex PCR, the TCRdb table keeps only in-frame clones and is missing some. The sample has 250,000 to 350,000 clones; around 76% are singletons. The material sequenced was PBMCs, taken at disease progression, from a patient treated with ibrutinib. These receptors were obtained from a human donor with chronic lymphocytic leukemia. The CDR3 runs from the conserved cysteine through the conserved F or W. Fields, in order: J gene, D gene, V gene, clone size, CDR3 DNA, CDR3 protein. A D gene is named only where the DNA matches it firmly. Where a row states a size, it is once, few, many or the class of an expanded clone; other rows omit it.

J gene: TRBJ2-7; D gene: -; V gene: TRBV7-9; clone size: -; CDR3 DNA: TGTGCCAGCAGCCTCCACGTCCGCGAGCAGTACTTC; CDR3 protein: CASSLHVREQYF
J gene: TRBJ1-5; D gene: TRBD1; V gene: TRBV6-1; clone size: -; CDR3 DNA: TGTGCCAGCAGTGAAGCAACACCGGGACAGGGAGTCGGATATAGCAATCAGCCCCAGCATTTT; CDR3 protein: CASSEATPGQGVGYSNQPQHF
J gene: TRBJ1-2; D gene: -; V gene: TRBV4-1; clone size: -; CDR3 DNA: TGCGCCAGCAGCCAAGGGTATGCAGCTAACTATGGCTACACCTTC; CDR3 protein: CASSQGYAANYGYTF
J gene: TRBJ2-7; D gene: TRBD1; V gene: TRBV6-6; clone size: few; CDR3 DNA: TGTGCCAGCAGTTACTTTGGGCCGGGACAGAGCTACGAGCAGTACTTC; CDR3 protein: CASSYFGPGQSYEQYF
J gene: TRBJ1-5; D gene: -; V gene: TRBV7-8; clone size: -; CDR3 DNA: TGTGCCAGCAGCCCCTTTACTCAGCCCCAGCATTTT; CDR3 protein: CASSPFTQPQHF
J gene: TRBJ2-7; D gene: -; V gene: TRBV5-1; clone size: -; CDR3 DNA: TGCGCCTGTCGGACACAGGCTAGCTCCTACGAGCAGTACTTC; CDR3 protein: CACRTQASSYEQYF
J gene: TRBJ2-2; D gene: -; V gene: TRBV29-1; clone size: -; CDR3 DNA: TGCAGCGTTGGCCGGACGGTGAACACCGGGGAGCTGTTTTTT; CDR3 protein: CSVGRTVNTGELFF
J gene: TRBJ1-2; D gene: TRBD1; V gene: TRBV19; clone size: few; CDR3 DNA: TGTGCCAGTAGGGATACAGGGGGCGCCGGGTATGGCTACACCTTC; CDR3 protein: CASRDTGGAGYGYTF
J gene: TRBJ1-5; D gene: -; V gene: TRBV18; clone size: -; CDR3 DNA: TGTGCCAGCTCAACCTCAGAGGGCGGGCCCCAGCATTTT; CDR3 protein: CASSTSEGGPQHF
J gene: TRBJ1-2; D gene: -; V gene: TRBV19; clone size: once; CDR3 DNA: TGTGCCAGTAGTATACGGGGGGGCGGCTACACCTTC; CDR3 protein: CASSIRGGGYTF
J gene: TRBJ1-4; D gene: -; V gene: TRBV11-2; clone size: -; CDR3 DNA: TGTGCCAGCACCTTCCCCAGACAGGCCTTTAATGAAAAACTGTTTTTT; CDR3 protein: CASTFPRQAFNEKLFF
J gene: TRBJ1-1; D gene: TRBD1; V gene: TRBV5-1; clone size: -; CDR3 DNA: TGCGCCAGCAGCAACCGGGACAGGGGTGAGGACACTGAAGCTTTCTTT; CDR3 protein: CASSNRDRGEDTEAFF
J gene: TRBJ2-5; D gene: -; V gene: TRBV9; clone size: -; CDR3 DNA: TGTGCCAGCAGCGTAGTGGGGACCACCCAAGAGACCCAGTACTTC; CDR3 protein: CASSVVGTTQETQYF
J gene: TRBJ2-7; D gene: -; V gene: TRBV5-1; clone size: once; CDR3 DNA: TGCGCCAGCAGCTTGAGGTACGGACTCTACGAGCAGTACTTC; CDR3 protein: CASSLRYGLYEQYF
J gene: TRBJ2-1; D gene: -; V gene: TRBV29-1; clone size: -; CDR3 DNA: TGCAGCGTTTCGGGGAGCTCCTACAATGAGCAGTTCTTC; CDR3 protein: CSVSGSSYNEQFF
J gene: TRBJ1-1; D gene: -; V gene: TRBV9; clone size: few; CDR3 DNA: TGTGCCAGCAGCCCCGACGATGGGGTCACTGAAGCTTTCTTT; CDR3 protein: CASSPDDGVTEAFF
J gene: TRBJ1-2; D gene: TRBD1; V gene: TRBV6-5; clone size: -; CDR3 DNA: TGTGCCAGCAGAGTAGACAGGGGGTCGAGATATGGCTACACCTTC; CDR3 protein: CASRVDRGSRYGYTF
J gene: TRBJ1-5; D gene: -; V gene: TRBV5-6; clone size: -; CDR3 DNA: TGTGCCAGCAGCACCCTATATAGCAATCAGCCCCAGCATTTT; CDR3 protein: CASSTLYSNQPQHF
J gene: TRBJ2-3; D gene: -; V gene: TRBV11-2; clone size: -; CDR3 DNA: TGTGCCAGCAGCTTAGCGGTTGGGGGGTGGGATACGCAGTATTTT; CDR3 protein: CASSLAVGGWDTQYF
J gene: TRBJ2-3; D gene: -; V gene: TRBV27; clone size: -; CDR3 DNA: TGTGCCAGCAGCCGATCGTATACAGGAAGCACAGATACGCAGTATTTT; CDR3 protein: CASSRSYTGSTDTQYF
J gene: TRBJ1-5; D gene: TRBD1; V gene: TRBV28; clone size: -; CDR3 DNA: TGTGCCAGCAGTTTGTCCGGGACAGGGGCGTCGTATAGCAATCAGCCCCAGCATTTT; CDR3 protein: CASSLSGTGASYSNQPQHF
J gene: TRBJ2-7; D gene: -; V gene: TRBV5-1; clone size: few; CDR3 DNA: TGCGCCAGCAGCTTCCGGACACTCTTTTCCTACGAGCAGTACTTC; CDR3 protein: CASSFRTLFSYEQYF
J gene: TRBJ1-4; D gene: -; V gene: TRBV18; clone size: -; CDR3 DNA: TGTGCCAGCTCACCACCGTGGGGAACTAATGAAAAACTGTTTTTT; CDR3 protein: CASSPPWGTNEKLFF
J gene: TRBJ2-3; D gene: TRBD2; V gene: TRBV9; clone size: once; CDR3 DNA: TGTGCCAGCAGCGTAGGGGGACTAGGGCCAGTGGTGGAGTATTTT; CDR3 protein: CASSVGGLGPVVEYF
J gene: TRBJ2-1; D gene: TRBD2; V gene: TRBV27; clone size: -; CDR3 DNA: TGTGCCAGCAGTTTATATACGGGAGCGGGGAGCGTCAATGAGCAGTTCTTC; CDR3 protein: CASSLYTGAGSVNEQFF
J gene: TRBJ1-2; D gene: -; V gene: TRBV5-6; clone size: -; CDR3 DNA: TGTGCCAGCAGCTTGGAGGGCTATGGCTACACCTTC; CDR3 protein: CASSLEGYGYTF
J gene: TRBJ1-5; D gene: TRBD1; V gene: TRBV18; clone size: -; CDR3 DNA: TGTGCCAGCTCACCGGGACAGTATAGCAATCAGCCCCAGCATTTT; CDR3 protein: CASSPGQYSNQPQHF
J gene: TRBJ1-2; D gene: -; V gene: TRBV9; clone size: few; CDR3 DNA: TGTGCCAGCAGCGTAGCTGGCTATGGCTACACCTTC; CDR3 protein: CASSVAGYGYTF
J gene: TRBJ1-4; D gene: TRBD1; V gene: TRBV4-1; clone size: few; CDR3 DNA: TGCGCCAGCAGCCGACCGACAGGGTCGGAGAATGAAAAACTGTTTTTT; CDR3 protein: CASSRPTGSENEKLFF
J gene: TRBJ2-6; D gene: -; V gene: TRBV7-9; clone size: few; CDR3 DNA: TGTGCCAGCAGCTCCTCGTCGGATATATCTGGGGCCAACGTCCTGACTTTC; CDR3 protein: CASSSSSDISGANVLTF
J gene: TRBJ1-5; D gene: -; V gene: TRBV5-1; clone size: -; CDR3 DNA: TGCGCCAGCAGCAAGGACGGGCGGGACAATCAGCCCCAGCATTTT; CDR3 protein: CASSKDGRDNQPQHF
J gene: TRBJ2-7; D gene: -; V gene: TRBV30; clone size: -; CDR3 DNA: TGTGCCACCTCAGGTACCTACGAGCAGTACTTC; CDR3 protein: CATSGTYEQYF
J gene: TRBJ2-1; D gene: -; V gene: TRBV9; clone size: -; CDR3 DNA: TGTGCCAGCAGCCCCCTTCCGGACAGAGGAAATGAGCAGTTCTTC; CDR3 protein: CASSPLPDRGNEQFF
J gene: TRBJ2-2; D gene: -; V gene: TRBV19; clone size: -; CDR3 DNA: TGTGCCAGTAGTATGGGCCGCGGAGGGACGGACACCGGGGAGCTGTTTTTT; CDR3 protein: CASSMGRGGTDTGELFF
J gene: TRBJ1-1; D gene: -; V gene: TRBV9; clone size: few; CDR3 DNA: TGTGCCAGCAGCCGAGGGGACACTGAAGCTTTCTTT; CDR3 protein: CASSRGDTEAFF
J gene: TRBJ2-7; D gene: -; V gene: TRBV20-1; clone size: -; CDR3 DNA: TGCAGTGCTCCCGAGCTCGCTAGGCAGTACTTC; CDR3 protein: CSAPELARQYF
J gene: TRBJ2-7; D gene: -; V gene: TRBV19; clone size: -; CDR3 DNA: TGTGCCAGTAGTAGGCGGGGGCCACTCTCCTACGAGCAGTACTTC; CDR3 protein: CASSRRGPLSYEQYF
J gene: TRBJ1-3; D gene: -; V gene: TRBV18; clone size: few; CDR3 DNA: TGTGCCAGCTCACCCGGGGCTGGAAACACCATATATTTT; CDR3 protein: CASSPGAGNTIYF
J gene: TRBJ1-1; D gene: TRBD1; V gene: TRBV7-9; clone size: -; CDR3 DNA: TGTGCCAGCAGCCAGCCACGGACAGGGACAGGGTCCACTGAAGCTTTCTTT; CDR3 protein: CASSQPRTGTGSTEAFF
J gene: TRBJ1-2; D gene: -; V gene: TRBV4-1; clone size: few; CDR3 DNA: TGCGCCAGCAGCCAAGAGGTGTTCGGGATGGTTGACTATGGCTACACCTTC; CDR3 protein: CASSQEVFGMVDYGYTF
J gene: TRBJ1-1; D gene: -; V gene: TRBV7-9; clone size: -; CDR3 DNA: TGTGCCAGCAGCCAACAGTTGAACACTGAAGCTTTCTTT; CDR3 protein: CASSQQLNTEAFF
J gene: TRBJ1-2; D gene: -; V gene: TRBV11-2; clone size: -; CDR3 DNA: TGTGCCAGCAGCCAGACATACTGGAACTATGGCTACACCTTC; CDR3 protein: CASSQTYWNYGYTF
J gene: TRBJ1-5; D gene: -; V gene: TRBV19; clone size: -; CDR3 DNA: TGTGCCAGTAGTATCGGGGGGCCCCAGCATTTT; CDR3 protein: CASSIGGPQHF
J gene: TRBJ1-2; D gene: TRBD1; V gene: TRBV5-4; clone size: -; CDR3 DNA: TGTGCCAGCAGCCGAGCGGACAGGGACATCTATGGCTACACCTTC; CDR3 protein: CASSRADRDIYGYTF
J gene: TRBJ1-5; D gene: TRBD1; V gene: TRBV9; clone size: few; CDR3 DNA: TGTGCCAGCAGCTCGACAGGGGGTAGCAATCAGCCCCAGCATTTT; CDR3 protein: CASSSTGGSNQPQHF
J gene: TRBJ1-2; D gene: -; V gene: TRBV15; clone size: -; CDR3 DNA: TGTGCCACCAGCAGGAGATGGGGGCTTGATGGCTACACCTTC; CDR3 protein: CATSRRWGLDGYTF
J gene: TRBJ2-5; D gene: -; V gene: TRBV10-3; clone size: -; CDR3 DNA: TGTGCCATCAGTGAGAGGAAAGAGACCCAGTACTTC; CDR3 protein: CAISERKETQYF
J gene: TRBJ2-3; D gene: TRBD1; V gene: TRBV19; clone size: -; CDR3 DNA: TGTGCCAGTAGTATAACGGACAGGCCCACAGATACGCAGTATTTT; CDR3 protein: CASSITDRPTDTQYF
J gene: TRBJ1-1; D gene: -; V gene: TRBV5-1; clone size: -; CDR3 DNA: TGCGCCAGCAGCTTAAGGGGGTGGACTGAAGCTTTCTTT; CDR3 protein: CASSLRGWTEAFF
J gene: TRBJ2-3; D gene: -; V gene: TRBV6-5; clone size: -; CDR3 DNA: TGTGCCAGCAGGGAGCAGGGCACAGATACGCAGTATTTT; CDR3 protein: CASREQGTDTQYF
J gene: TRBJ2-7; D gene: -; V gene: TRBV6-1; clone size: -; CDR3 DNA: TGTGCCAGCGGAGGACAAGGTGTCGAGCAGTACTTC; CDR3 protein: CASGGQGVEQYF
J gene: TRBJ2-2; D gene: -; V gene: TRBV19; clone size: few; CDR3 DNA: TGTGCCAGTAGCCCACCCGGGGAGCTGTTTTTT; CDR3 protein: CASSPPGELFF
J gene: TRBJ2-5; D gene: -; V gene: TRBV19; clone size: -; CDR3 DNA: TGTGCCAGTAGTGTTACTGTGGTCGGGACCCAGTACTTC; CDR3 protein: CASSVTVVGTQYF
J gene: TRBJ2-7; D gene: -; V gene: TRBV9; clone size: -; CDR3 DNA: TGTGCCAGCAGCGTCAGACAACCTGCCCCCTACGAGCAGTACTTC; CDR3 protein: CASSVRQPAPYEQYF
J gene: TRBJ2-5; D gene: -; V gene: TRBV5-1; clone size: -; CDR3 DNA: TGCGCCAGCAGCTTCTCAGGGTTCGAGACCCAGTACTTC; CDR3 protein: CASSFSGFETQYF
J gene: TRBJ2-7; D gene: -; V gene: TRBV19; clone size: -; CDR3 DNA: TGTGCCAGTAGTATAGGACCTAAGGGGGGCTACGAGCAGTACTTC; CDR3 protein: CASSIGPKGGYEQYF
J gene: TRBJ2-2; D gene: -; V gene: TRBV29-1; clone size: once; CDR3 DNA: TGCAGCGTTGAATGGACGAACACCGGGGAGCTGTTTTTT; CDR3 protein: CSVEWTNTGELFF